These 15 T cell receptor beta chains came from one sample sequenced in a study of cytomegalovirus exposure and HLA in healthy donors. With 60 Vbeta and 13 Jbeta primers, the PCR was carried out. Produced via immunoSEQ multiplex PCR; TCRdb's table is partial and in-frame only. The sample holds under 200,000 clones, around 78% seen once. Material for sequencing was PBMCs. All receptors derive from a woman between 40 and 55 years old in good health and CMV-seronegative.

The CDR3: CASSSLPQIAEAFF. CDR3 nucleotide sequence: TGCGCCAGCAGCTCCCTCCCTCAGATTGCTGAAGCTTTCTTT. The chain uses TRBV5-1 and TRBJ1-1, with D unresolved. The CDR3 loop spans 14 amino acids. V was trimmed by 3 bases and J by 6 bases, leaving 15 bases between them. Per germline, CDR1 SGHRS and CDR2 YFSETQ.

This chain connects TRBV5-1 to TRBJ2-7, with D perhaps matching TRBD1 (6 bases). Germline lookup yields CDR1 SGHRS and CDR2 YFSETQ. The length of the CDR3 is 15 residues. Deletions cut 3 bases from V and 3 bases from J, with 16 bases between. CDR3 nucleotide sequence: TGCGCCAGCAGCTATCAAACAGGGATCGGCTACGAGCAGTACTTC. It specifies CASSYQTGIGYEQYF.

The J gene is TRBJ2-1, the V gene TRBV4-1; TRBD2 matches 7 bases. Germline CDR1 and CDR2: MGHRA and YSYEKL. CDR3 length: 17 amino acids. V shed 0 bases, J shed 7 bases, and the junction held 12 bases outside the gene matches. CDR3 sequence reads: CASSQDVGRGLKNEQFF. CDR3 nucleotides: TGCGCCAGCAGCCAAGATGTCGGGCGGGGGTTAAAGAATGAGCAGTTCTTC.

This clone has just a few counts. This chain links TRBV2 with TRBJ2-7, with 7 bases fitting TRBD1. CDR1 SNHLY and CDR2 FYNNEI come from the germline V gene. The CDR3 covers 14 residues. V was clipped by 2 bases and J by 3 bases; unmatched bases: 4. The CDR3 loop is CASSEQGEHYEQYF. The CDR3 DNA reads TGTGCCAGCAGTGAACAGGGGGAGCACTACGAGCAGTACTTC.

This clone was seen a single time. V and J are TRBV14 and TRBJ1-1, with 7 positions matching TRBD1. There are 15 residues in the CDR3. Unmatched junction bases numbered 8, after V lost 3 bases and J lost 4 bases. CDR1 and CDR2 (germline): SGHDN, FVKESK. The CDR3 is CASSHLAKGATEAFF. DNA of the CDR3: TGTGCCAGCAGCCACCTGGCCAAGGGGGCCACTGAAGCTTTCTTT.

The genes are TRBV5-1 and TRBJ1-4; a weak D match, TRBD1 (6 bases). The germline V gene encodes CDR1 SGHRS and CDR2 YFSETQ. Deletions cut 0 bases from V and 8 bases from J, with 11 bases between. The CDR3 extends over 14 amino acids. CDR3 bases: TGCGCCAGCAGCTTGGACAGGGATGACGAAAAACTGTTTTTT. Its protein is CASSLDRDDEKLFF.

This clone was recorded a few times. This CDR3 reads CASSLSTGGTTYEQYF. Written as DNA, the CDR3 is TGCGCCAGCAGCTTATCCACAGGGGGCACTACCTACGAGCAGTACTTC. The genes are TRBV5-1 and TRBJ2-7; 9 bases match TRBD1. Trimming cost V 2 bases and J 2 bases; bases outside gene matches: 8. Per the germline V gene, CDR1 is SGHRS and CDR2 is YFSETQ. This CDR3 spans 16 amino acids.

V and J are TRBV7-9 and TRBJ1-2; 8 nucleotides agree with TRBD1. There are 16 residues in the CDR3. V lost 3 bases, J lost 4 bases, and 10 bases stayed unmatched. The germline CDR1 and CDR2 sequences are SEHNR and FQNEAQ (reference sequence). CDR3 amino acids: CASSFLLTTGAYGYTF. In nucleotides, the CDR3 is TGTGCCAGCAGCTTCCTGCTAACGACAGGGGCCTATGGCTACACCTTC. The entire variable domain, with the rest obtained from reference TRBV7-9 and TRBJ1-2, is as follows: DTGVSQNPRHKITKRGQNVTFRCDPISEHNRLYWYRQTLGQGPEFLTYFQNEAQLEKSRLLSDRFSAERPKGSFSTLEIQRTEQGDSAMYLCASSFLLTTGAYGYTFGSGTRLTVV.

This chain connects TRBV5-1 to TRBJ1-2; TRBD1 agrees at 7 bases. The CDR3 runs 14 residues. CDR1 SGHRS and CDR2 YFSETQ come from the germline V gene. With 2 bases clipped from V and 8 bases from J, the junction kept 9 bases outside the gene matches. The CDR3 here is CASSFTGAGNGYTF. For the CDR3, the DNA is TGCGCCAGCAGCTTTACAGGGGCGGGTAACGGCTACACCTTC.

In nucleotides, the CDR3 is TGTGCCAGCAGCGTAGTTGCGGGGGGGCAAGATACGCAGTATTTT. Its protein product is CASSVVAGGQDTQYF. This sequence joins TRBV9 and TRBJ2-3, with 9 bases aligning to TRBD2. This CDR3 is 15 amino acids long. The germline V gene has CDR1 SGDLS and CDR2 YYNGEE. Trimming took 0 bases from V and 5 from J; bases not matched to a gene: 4.

The chain carries TRBV9 and TRBJ1-1; 8 bases line up with TRBD1. Trimming removed 3 bases from V and 6 bases from J; junction bases left unmatched: 10. CDR3 length: 15 amino acids. CDR1 is SGDLS, CDR2 YYNGEE, per germline. The CDR3, as DNA: TGTGCCAGCAGCGGTACCGACAGGGGAGGCGCTGAAGCTTTCTTT. Residues: CASSGTDRGGAEAFF.

The CDR3 region has the DNA TGCGCCAGCAGCCGGTTCGCCTCCGGGACAGGGTACAATGAGCAGTTCTTC. This sequence encodes CASSRFASGTGYNEQFF. The rearrangement joins TRBV4-1 to TRBJ2-1, with 9 bases aligning to TRBD1. Trimming at V came to 4 bases and at J to 4 bases, leaving 11 bases not matched to a gene. Germline lookup yields CDR1 MGHRA and CDR2 YSYEKL. This CDR3 has 17 amino acids.

V and J are TRBV7-6 and TRBJ1-4, with a tentative D call TRBD1 (6 bases). The CDR3 is 15 amino acids. Per the germline V gene, CDR1 is SGHVS and CDR2 is FNYEAQ. V was cut by 1 base and J by 5 bases, with 11 bases left in between. This chain's CDR3 is CASSLDGQLNEKLFF. CDR3 in DNA: TGTGCCAGCAGCTTAGACGGACAGCTAAATGAAAAACTGTTTTTT.

The chain combines TRBV5-6 with TRBJ1-1, with TRBD1 matching over 12 bases. CDR3 length equals 14 residues. Losses at the gene ends were 5 bases for V and 3 bases for J; bases not matched to a gene: 2. Germline V CDR1 and CDR2: SGHDT, YYEEEE. CDR3 residues: CASRGQGADTEAFF. Here the CDR3 DNA reads TGTGCCAGCAGGGGACAGGGGGCAGACACTGAAGCTTTCTTT.

This clone was observed once. The missing conserved phenylalanine or tryptophan at the end of this CDR3 makes a read error likely. No DNA is shown, since the ends of the CDR3 on it are uncertain; the CDR3 is the one TCRdb lists. V is TRBV6-9 and J is TRBJ2-7; the D call TRBD1 from the table was never checked on the DNA. The length of the CDR3 is 12 amino acids, counting both ends. CDR1 is MNHGY and CDR2 is SVAAGI in the germline V gene. CDR3 region: CASSYSLPRDSS.